This T cell receptor (beta chain) was sequenced during a study of T cells after yellow fever vaccination. This clonotype was recorded many times. TCRdb processed the 5' RACE reads anew with MiXCR; each CDR3 protein has one entry. The table records some 340,000 distinct CDR3 sequences, about 4% of them present only once. Per the germline V gene, CDR1 is ENHRY and CDR2 is SYGVKD. V was cut by 4 bases and J by 5 bases, with 15 bases left in between. This CDR3 is 15 amino acids long. This chain uses TRBV10-3 with TRBJ2-1; tentatively, D is TRBD1 (6 bases). The sequences come from PBMCs, collected 5 days after the yellow fever booster vaccination. This TCR came from a man between 18 and 29 years old who received the YFV17D yellow fever vaccine. The CDR3 DNA reads TGTGCCATCAGTGTGCAGGGGATCTGGGACAATGAGCAGTTCTTC. Its translation: CAISVQGIWDNEQFF.